Shown below are 3 T cell receptor beta chains from a single sample sequenced in a study of identical twins. TCRdb itself ran the 5' RACE reads through MiXCR, one entry per CDR3 protein. The data show about 890,000 distinct CDR3 sequences, 9% to 15% seen once. These sequences were also reported in another study, on yellow fever vaccine responses in identical twins.

The sample consisted of PBMCs. The receptor source for this set is a woman younger than 35 in good health.

This clonotype has only a few counts. The rearrangement joins TRBV6-5 to TRBJ2-6, with D unresolved. V lost 2 bases to trimming and J lost 2 bases, with 7 bases between them. This CDR3 contains 15 residues. In germline, CDR1 is MNHEY, CDR2 SVGAGI. This chain's CDR3 is CASSYRAPGANVLTF. Here the CDR3 DNA reads TGTGCCAGCAGTTACAGGGCTCCTGGGGCCAACGTCCTGACTTTC.

This clonotype was detected ten times or more. This sequence joins TRBV12-3 or TRBV12-4 and TRBJ2-1, with D perhaps given as TRBD1 or TRBD2 (5 bases each). Trimming cost V 1 base and J 10 bases, with 8 bases left between them. This CDR3 is built from 12 residues. CDR3 sequence reads: CASSLGWGEQFF. CDR3 DNA: TGTGCCAGCAGTTTAGGATGGGGGGAGCAGTTCTTC.

This clonotype came up a few times. V usage is TRBV7-8 and J usage is TRBJ2-3, with TRBD2 matching 7 bases. Germline assignment: CDR1 SGHVS and CDR2 FQNEAQ. J was trimmed by 6 bases and V by 1 base; bases with no gene match: 19. The CDR3 sequence is 19 residues long. CDR3 region: CASSLGDLRTSFFRDTQYF. The CDR3 nucleotides are TGTGCCAGCAGCTTAGGGGATCTCCGGACTAGTTTTTTTAGGGATACGCAGTATTTT.